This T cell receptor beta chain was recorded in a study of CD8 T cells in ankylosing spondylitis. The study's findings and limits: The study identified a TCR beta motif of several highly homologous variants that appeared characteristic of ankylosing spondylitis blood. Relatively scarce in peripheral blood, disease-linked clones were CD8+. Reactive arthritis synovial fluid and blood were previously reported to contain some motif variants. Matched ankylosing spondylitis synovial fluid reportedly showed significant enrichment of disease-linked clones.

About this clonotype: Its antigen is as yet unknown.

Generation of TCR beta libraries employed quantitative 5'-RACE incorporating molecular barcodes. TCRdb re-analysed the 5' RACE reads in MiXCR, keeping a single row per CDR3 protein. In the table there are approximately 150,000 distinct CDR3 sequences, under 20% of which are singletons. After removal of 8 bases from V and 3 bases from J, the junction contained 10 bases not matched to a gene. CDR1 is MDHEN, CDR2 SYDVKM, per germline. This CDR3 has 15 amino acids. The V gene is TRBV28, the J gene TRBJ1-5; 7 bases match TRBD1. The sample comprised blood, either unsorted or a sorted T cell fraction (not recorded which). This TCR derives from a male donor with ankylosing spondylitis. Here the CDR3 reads CASGYRDSVNQPQHF. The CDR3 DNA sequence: TGTGCCAGCGGGTACCGGGACAGCGTCAATCAGCCCCAGCATTTT.